The TCR beta chain under discussion was sequenced for a study of T cells in Graves' hyperthyroidism and ophthalmopathy (dated by TCRdb to about 2019). Describing the broader study: Peripheral blood was sampled at the time of initial diagnosis, prior to any treatment. The roughly 100 discovery patients were randomly split 7:3 into training and test sets. To identify distinguishing TCR V-J signatures, a discovery cohort of roughly 100 patients was used, comprising under 45 with Graves' ophthalmopathy and about 59 with stable Graves' hyperthyroidism. Prospective prediction of ophthalmopathy was tested in an independent validation cohort of 18 to 20 hyperthyroidism patients and 17 patients who later progressed to ophthalmopathy. According to the paper, TCR Vbeta CDR3 sequencing was carried out on some 130 peripheral blood samples, which came from approximately 41 ophthalmopathy, around 75 hyperthyroidism and approximately 17 progressor patients. In roughly six Graves' hyperthyroidism patients, the study also compared T-cell repertoires from thyroid tissue with T-cell repertoires from blood. Following sampling, methimazole starting at 30 mg daily was given to hyperthyroidism patients, and high-dose intravenous methylprednisolone was given to ophthalmopathy patients. Study-level results and caveats: A 13 V-J signature model separated ophthalmopathy from stable hyperthyroidism, with about 88% sensitivity and about 81% specificity in cross-validation and 80%/75% in testing. Most expanded thyroid clonotypes (frequency above 0.001) were also found in blood, which suggests that blood repertoires may mirror thyroid immune responses. No statistical method was used to set the sample size in advance, and investigators knew the group allocation. In validation, the model predicted progression to ophthalmopathy a median of 6.5 months before onset, with roughly 68% sensitivity and nearly 75% specificity.

TCR beta CDR3 regions were amplified from RNA transcripts. A first-round RT-PCR of the TCR CDR3 used the HTBI primer set with the Qiagen OneStep RT-PCR kit. A second multiplex PCR round built the libraries, followed by size selection and purification. The libraries were sequenced on an Illumina HiSeq2000 using paired-end 100 bp reads. As for the original processing: SOAPnuke was used to process the raw data, with reads discarded if the reads contained adapters or uncalled bases, had a mean Phred below 15, or lacked an exact constant-primer or identifier match. COPE v1.2.5 was used to merge high-quality paired reads, and clonotypes were defined as unique nucleotide sequences. Clonotypes were aligned to IMGT TRBV, TRBD and TRBJ reference segments using MiTCR v1.1. The analysis was restricted to V-J combinations with a frequency above 0.0001, which together covered roughly 99% of the repertoires. The TCS score was defined as F50 (clonal expansion) divided by E x V (chaos), with BLOSUM62-based TCRdist calculated between CDR3 peptides within each V-J. Welch's t-statistics and random forest reduced roughly 530 V-J features to roughly 13, which were used in a naive Bayes classifier (R e1071). The similarity between thyroid and blood repertoires was quantified using the Morisita-Horn index. In-frame beta chains were kept once TCRdb had trimmed the public reads at Q25 with fastp and called clones with MiXCR. Rows are combined by CDR3 protein, so each entry shows the most common genes and DNA. TCRdb, rather than the study authors, made the V and J calls. This sample comprises 600,000 to 700,000 distinct CDR3 sequences, around 15% of them detected only once. 3.5% to 4.5% of the sample comes from the top ten.

Ophthalmopathy patients had moderately to severely active disease, Clinical Activity Score of at least 3, NOSPECS grade of at least 4, and duration under 3 months. Patients with uncontrolled infections, other autoimmune diseases, pregnancy or lactation were excluded. Diagnoses relied on clinical symptoms, serum thyroxine and TRAb, thyroid ultrasound and orbital computed tomography. PBMCs were isolated from 7.5 to 10 ml of fresh peripheral blood by Ficoll-Paque density gradient centrifugation. Total RNA was extracted with Trizol reagent, and quality was checked on an Agilent 2100 Bioanalyzer. There are many counts of this clonotype. Its target antigen remains unknown. The input lacks base qualities; no much larger clone sits a single base away. The sample consisted of blood. The TCR originated in a woman between 35 and 50 years old with Graves' ophthalmopathy.

The DNA reads TGCAGCGTTGAAGTAGGGGGCGATGGCTACACCTTC. Its translation is CSVEVGGDGYTF. The rearranged segments are TRBV29-1 and TRBJ1-2, with TRBD1 matching 7 junction bases. Germline trimming amounts to 1 base on V and 6 bases on J, with 2 as the count of junction bases outside the gene matches. CDR1 and CDR2 are drawn from the germline V gene: SQVTM, ANQGSEA. The CDR3 runs 12 amino acids, cysteine and phenylalanine included. CDR3 DNA is the only sequence kept; it has 36 bases, read in frame from the first base. The entire variable domain, with the stretches around the CDR3 drawn from the reference TRBV29-1 and TRBJ1-2 proteins, is SAVISQKPSRDICQRGTSLTIQCQVDSQVTMMFWYRQQPGQSLTLIATANQGSEATYESGFVIDKFPISRPNLTFSTLTVSNMSPEDSSIYLCSVEVGGDGYTFGSGTRLTVV.